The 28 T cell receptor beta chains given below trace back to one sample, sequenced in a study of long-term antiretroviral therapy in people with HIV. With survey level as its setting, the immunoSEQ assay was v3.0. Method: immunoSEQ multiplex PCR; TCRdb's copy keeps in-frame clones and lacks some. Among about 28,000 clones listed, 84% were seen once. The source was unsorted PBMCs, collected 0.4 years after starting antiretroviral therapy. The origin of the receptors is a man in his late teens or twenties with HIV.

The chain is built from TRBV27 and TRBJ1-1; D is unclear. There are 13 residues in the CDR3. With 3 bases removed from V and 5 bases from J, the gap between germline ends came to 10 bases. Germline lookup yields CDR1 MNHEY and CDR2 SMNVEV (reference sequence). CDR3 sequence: CASSFTGYTEAFF. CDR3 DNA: TGTGCCAGCAGTTTCACCGGGTATACTGAAGCTTTCTTT.

This CDR3 is CASSLAAQTYEQYF. Here the CDR3 DNA reads TGTGCCAGCAGCTTAGCGGCCCAAACCTACGAGCAGTACTTC. V and J are TRBV7-6 and TRBJ2-7; no reliable D call. The CDR3 contains 14 residues. V was cut by 0 bases and J by 2 bases, with 8 bases left in between. In germline, CDR1 is SGHVS, CDR2 FNYEAQ.

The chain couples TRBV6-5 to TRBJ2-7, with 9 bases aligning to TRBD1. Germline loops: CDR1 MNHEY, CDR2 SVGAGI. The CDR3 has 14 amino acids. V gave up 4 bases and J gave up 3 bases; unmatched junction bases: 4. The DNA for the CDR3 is TGTGCCAGCAGTTTTTCGGACAGGGGCTACGAGCAGTACTTC. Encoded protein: CASSFSDRGYEQYF.

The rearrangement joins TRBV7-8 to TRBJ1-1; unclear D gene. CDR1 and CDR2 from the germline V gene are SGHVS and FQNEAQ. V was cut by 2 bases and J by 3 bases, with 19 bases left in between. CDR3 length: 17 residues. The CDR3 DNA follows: TGTGCCAGCAGCTTAAAGGCAGGAGGCACCCCGGACACTGAAGCTTTCTTT. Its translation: CASSLKAGGTPDTEAFF. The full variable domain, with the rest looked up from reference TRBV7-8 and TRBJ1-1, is GAGVSQSPRYKVAKRGQDVALRCDPISGHVSLFWYQQALGQGPEFLTYFQNEAQLDKSGLPSDRFFAERPEGSVSTLKIQRTQQEDSAVYLCASSLKAGGTPDTEAFFGQGTRLTVV.

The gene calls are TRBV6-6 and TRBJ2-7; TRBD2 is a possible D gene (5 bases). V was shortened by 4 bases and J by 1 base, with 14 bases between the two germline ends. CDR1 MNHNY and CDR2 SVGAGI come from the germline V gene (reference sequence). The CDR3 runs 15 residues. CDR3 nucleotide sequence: TGTGCCAGCAGTTTGATCGGGGAATCATCCTACGAGCAGTACTTC. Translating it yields CASSLIGESSYEQYF.

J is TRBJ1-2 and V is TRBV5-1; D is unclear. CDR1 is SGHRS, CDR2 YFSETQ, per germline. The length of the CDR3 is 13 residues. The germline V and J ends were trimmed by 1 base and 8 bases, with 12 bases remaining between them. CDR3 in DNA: TGCGCCAGCAGCTTGCCGGGAACTGTGGGCTACACCTTC. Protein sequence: CASSLPGTVGYTF.

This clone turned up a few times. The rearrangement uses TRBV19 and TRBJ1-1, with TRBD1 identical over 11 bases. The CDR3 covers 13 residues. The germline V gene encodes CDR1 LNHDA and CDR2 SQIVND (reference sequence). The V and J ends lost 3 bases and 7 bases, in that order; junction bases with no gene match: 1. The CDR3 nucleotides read TGTGCCAGTAGTATTGGGACAGGGGGTGAAGCTTTCTTT. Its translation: CASSIGTGGEAFF.

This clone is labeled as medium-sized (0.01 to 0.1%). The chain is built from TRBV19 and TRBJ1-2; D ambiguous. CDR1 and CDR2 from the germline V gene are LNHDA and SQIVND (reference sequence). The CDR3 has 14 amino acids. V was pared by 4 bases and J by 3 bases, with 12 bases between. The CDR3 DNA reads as TGTGCCAGTAGTACAACAAGTCCACACTATGGCTACACCTTC. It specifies CASSTTSPHYGYTF.

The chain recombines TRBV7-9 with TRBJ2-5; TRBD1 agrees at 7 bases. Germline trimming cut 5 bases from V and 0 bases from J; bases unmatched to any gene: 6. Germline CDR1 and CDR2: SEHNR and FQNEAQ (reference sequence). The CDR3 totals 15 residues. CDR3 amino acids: CASSPRTGHQETQYF. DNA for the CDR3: TGTGCCAGCAGCCCCCGGACAGGCCACCAAGAGACCCAGTACTTC.

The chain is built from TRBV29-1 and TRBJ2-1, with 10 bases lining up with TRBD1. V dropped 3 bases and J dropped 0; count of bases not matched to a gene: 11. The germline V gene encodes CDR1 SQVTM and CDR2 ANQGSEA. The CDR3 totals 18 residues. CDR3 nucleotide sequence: TGCAGCGTTGATCATTGGGGACAGGGGATTAGCTCCTACAATGAGCAGTTCTTC. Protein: CSVDHWGQGISSYNEQFF.

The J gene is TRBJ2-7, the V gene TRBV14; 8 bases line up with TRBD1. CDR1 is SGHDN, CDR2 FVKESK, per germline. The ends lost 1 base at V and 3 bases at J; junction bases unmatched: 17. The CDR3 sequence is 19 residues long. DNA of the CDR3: TGTGCCAGCAGCCAAGGGAAATCTTCGGACAGGGTGACCCGCTACGAGCAGTACTTC. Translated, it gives CASSQGKSSDRVTRYEQYF. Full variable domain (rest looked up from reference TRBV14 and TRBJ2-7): EAGVTQFPSHSVIEKGQTVTLRCDPISGHDNLYWYRRVMGKEIKFLLHFVKESKQDESGMPNNRFLAERTGGTYSTLKVQPAELEDSGVYFCASSQGKSSDRVTRYEQYFGPGTRLTVT.

In DNA form, the CDR3 reads TGTGCCAGCAGCTTAGGGACAGGCTCCTACGAGCAGTACTTC. Its protein product is CASSLGTGSYEQYF. The chain joins TRBV7-6 to TRBJ2-7; TRBD1 matches at 7 bases. Germline trimming cut 1 base from V and 0 bases from J; bases unmatched to any gene: 0. The germline V gene encodes CDR1 SGHVS and CDR2 FNYEAQ. The CDR3 consists of 14 residues.

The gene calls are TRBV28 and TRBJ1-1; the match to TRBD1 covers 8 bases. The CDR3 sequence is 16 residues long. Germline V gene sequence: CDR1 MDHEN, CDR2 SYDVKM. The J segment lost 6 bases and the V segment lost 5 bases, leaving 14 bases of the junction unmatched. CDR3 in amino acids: CASSGGTGRGDSEAFF. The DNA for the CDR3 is TGTGCCAGCAGTGGAGGGACAGGAAGGGGAGACTCTGAAGCTTTCTTT.

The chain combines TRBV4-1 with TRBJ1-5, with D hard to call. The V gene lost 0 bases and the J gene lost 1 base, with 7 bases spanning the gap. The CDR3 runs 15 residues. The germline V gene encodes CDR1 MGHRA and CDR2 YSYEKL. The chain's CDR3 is CASSQDRVSNQPQHF. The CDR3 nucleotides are TGCGCCAGCAGCCAAGATAGGGTGAGCAATCAGCCCCAGCATTTT.

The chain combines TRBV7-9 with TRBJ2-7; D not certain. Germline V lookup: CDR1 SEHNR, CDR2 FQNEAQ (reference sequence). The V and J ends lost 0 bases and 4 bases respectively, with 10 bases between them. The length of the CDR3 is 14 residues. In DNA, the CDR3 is TGTGCCAGCAGCTTAGCGGGCCGCTCGTACGAGCAGTACTTC. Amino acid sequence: CASSLAGRSYEQYF.

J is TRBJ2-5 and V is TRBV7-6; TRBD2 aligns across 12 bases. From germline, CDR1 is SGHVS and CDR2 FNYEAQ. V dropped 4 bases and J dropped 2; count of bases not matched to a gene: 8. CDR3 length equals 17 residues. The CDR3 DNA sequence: TGTGCCAGCAGCTCCCAGACTAGCGGGAGTGGGCAAGAGACCCAGTACTTC. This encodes CASSSQTSGSGQETQYF.

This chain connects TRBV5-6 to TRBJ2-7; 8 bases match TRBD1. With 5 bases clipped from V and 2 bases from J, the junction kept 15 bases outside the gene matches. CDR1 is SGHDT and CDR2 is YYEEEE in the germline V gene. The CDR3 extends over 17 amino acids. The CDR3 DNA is TGTGCCAGCAGTGGTATGGGACAGGTTAAAATAACCTACGAGCAGTACTTC. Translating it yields CASSGMGQVKITYEQYF.

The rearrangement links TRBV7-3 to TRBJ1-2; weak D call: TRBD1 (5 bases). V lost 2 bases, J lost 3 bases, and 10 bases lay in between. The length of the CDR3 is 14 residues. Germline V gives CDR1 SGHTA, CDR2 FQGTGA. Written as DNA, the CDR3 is TGTGCCAGCAGCTTAGCGGGGGGAGACTATGGCTACACCTTC. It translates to CASSLAGGDYGYTF.

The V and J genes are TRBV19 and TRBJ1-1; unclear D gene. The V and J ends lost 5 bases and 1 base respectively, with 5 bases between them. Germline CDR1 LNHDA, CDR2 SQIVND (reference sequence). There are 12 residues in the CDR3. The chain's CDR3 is CASSEPNTEAFF. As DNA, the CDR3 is TGTGCCAGTAGTGAACCGAACACTGAAGCTTTCTTT.

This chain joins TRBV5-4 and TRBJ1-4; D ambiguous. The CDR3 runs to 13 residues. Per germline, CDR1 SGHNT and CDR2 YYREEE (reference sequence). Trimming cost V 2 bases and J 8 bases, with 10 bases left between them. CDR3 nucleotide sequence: TGTGCCAGCAGCTTATGGGAAACAGAAAAACTGTTTTTT. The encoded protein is CASSLWETEKLFF.

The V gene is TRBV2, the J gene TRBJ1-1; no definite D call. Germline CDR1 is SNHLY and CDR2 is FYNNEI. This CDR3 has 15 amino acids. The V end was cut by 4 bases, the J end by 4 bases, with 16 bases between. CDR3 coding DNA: TGTGCCAGCAGTGCCGGGGATCTGCGAGGCACTGAAGCTTTCTTT. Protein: CASSAGDLRGTEAFF.

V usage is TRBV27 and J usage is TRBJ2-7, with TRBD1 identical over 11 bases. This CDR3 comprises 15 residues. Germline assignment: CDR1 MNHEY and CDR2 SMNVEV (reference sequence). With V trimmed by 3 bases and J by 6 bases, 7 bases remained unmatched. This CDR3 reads CASSFLTDRGLEQYF. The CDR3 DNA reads TGTGCCAGCAGTTTCCTTACGGACAGGGGGCTCGAGCAGTACTTC.

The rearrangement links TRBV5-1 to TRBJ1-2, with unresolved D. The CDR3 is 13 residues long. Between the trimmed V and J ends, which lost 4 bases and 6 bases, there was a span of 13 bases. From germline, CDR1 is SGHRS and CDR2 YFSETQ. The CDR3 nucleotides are TGCGCCAGCAGCCCTCATTATGCTGATGGCTACACCTTC. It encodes CASSPHYADGYTF.

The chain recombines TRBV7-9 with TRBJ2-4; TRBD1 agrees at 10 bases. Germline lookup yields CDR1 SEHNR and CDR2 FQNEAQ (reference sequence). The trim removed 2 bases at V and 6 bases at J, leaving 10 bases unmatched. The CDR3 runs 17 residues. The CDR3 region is CASSLRSGTGDRNIQYF. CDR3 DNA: TGTGCCAGCAGCTTAAGGTCCGGGACAGGGGATAGAAACATTCAGTACTTC.

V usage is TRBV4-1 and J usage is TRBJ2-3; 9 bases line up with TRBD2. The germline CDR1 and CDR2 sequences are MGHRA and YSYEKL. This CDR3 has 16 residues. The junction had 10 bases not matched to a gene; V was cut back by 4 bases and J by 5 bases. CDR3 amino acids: CASSPWAGGPEDTQYF. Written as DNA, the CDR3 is TGCGCCAGCAGCCCGTGGGCGGGAGGGCCGGAAGATACGCAGTATTTT.

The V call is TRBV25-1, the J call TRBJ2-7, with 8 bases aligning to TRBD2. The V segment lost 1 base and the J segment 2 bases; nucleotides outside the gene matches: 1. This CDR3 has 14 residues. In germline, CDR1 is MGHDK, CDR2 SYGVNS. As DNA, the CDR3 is TGTGCCAGCAGTGAATCGGGACTAGCCTACGAGCAGTACTTC. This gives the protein CASSESGLAYEQYF.

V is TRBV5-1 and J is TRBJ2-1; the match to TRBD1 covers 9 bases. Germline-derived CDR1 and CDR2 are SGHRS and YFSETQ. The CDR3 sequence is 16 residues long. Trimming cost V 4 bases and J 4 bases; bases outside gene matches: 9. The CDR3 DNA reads TGCGCCAGCAGCAACTCCCGGGACAGGGAGTACAATGAGCAGTTCTTC. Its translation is CASSNSRDREYNEQFF.

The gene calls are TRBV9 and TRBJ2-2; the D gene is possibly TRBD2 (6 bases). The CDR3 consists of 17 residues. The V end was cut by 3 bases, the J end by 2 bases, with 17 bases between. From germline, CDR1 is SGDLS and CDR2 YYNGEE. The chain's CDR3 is CASSAPSRDFNTGELFF. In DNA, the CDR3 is TGTGCCAGCAGCGCACCTTCTAGGGACTTCAACACCGGGGAGCTGTTTTTT.